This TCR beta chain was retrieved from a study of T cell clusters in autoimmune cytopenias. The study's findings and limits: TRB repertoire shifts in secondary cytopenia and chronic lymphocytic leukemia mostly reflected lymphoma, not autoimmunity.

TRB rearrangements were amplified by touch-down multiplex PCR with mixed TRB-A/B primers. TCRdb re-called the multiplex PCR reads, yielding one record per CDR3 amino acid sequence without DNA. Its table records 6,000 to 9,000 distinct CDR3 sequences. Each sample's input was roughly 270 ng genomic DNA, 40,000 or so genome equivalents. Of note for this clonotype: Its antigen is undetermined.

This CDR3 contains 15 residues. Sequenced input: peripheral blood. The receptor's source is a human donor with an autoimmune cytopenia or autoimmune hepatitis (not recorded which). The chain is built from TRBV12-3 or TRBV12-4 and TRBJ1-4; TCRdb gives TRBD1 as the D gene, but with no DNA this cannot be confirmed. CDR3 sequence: CASRQGAGTNEKLFF.